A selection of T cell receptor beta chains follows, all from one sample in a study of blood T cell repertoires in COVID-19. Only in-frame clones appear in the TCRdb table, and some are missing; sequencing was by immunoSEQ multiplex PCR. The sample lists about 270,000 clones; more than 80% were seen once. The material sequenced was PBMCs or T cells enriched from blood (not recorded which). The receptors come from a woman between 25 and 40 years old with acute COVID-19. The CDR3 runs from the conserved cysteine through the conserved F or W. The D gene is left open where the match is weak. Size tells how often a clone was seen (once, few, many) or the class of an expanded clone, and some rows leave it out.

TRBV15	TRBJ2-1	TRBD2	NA	TGTGCCACCAGCAAAAAACTAGCGGGAGGGTTGAATGAGCAGTTCTTC	CATSKKLAGGLNEQFF
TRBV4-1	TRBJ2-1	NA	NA	TGCGCCAGCAGCCAGACCTTAGCGGAGTTGCCCTACAATGAGCAGTTCTTC	CASSQTLAELPYNEQFF
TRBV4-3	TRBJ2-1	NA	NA	TGCGCCAGCAGCCCGCAGGGGAGCTCCTACAATGAGCAGTTCTTC	CASSPQGSSYNEQFF
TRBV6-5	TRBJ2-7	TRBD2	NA	TGTGCCAGCGGAACTAGCGGGGGGACTTTAAAGCAGTACTTC	CASGTSGGTLKQYF
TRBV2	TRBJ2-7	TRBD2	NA	TGTGCCAGCAGTGAAAGGGCTAGCGGGAGCTCCTACGAGCAGTACTTC	CASSERASGSSYEQYF
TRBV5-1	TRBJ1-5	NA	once	TGCGCCAGCAGCTTGGGGACAGAAAATCAGCCCCAGCATTTT	CASSLGTENQPQHF
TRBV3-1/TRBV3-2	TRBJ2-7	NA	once	TGTGCCAGCAGCCAAGACTCGGCTAGTTGGTTCGGCGAGCAGTACTTC	CASSQDSASWFGEQYF
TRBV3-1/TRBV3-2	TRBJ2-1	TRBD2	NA	TGTGCCAGCAGCCAACCTTGGCGGGAGGGTGAGCAGTTCTTC	CASSQPWREGEQFF
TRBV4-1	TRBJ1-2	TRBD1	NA	TGCGCCAGCAGCCAAGATCTGGGACAGCTACCTGTACTTGGCTACACCTTC	CASSQDLGQLPVLGYTF
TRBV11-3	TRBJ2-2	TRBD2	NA	TGTGCCAGCAGTAAAGGCTCAGGGACTATGAACACCGGGGAGCTGTTTTTT	CASSKGSGTMNTGELFF
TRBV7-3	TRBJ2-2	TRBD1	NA	TGTGCCAGCAGCTTAATTCGACAGGGGAGGACCGGGGAGCTGTTTTTT	CASSLIRQGRTGELFF
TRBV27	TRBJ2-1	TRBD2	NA	TGTGCCAGCAGTTTACAGACTAGCGGCTCCTACAATGAGCAGTTCTTC	CASSLQTSGSYNEQFF
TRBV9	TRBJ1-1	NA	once	TGTGCCAGCAGCGTCGGGGAGACTGAAGCTTTCTTT	CASSVGETEAFF